This entry lists 29 T cell receptor beta chains sequenced from one sample in a study of blood T cell repertoires in COVID-19. Libraries were prepared by immunoSEQ multiplex PCR; TCRdb keeps only in-frame clonotypes and omits some of them. This repertoire shows some 62,000 clones, 86% found once; its top ten account for around 1.3%. Sequencing was performed on peripheral blood. All receptors derive from an elderly woman with acute or convalescent COVID-19.

The gene calls are TRBV30 and TRBJ1-6; 10 nucleotides line up with TRBD1. Germline V gene sequence: CDR1 GTSNPN, CDR2 SVGIG (reference sequence). This CDR3 contains 17 residues. V gave up 7 bases and J gave up 11 bases; unmatched junction bases: 20. In DNA, the CDR3 is TGTGCCTACCAGACAGGGGGCTTTCACGGGGTCGGGGCACCCCTCCACTTT. Translated: CAYQTGGFHGVGAPLHF.

As DNA, the CDR3 is TGTGCCAGCTCAACGACAGGGACGAACACCGGGGAGCTGTTTTTT. Protein product: CASSTTGTNTGELFF. The rearrangement uses TRBV18 and TRBJ2-2; 7 bases align to TRBD1. Trimming removed 5 bases from V and 0 bases from J; junction bases left unmatched: 3. CDR3 size: 15 residues. Germline assignment: CDR1 KGHSH and CDR2 LQKENI.

The chain uses TRBV4-1 and TRBJ1-4; possible D gene TRBD1, 5 bases. Germline loops: CDR1 MGHRA, CDR2 YSYEKL. V lost 3 bases and J lost 1, with 24 bases in between. The CDR3 is 20 residues long. CDR3 bases: TGCGCCAGCAGCCACGCCCCTGGCCGGGACTCGAAGCAAACTAATGAAAAACTGTTTTTT. Protein sequence: CASSHAPGRDSKQTNEKLFF.

This clone appeared a few times. V is TRBV24-1 and J is TRBJ2-7; maybe TRBD2 (5 bases). The CDR3 has 15 amino acids. V was trimmed by 7 bases and J by 0 bases, leaving 15 bases between them. Germline loops: CDR1 KGHDR, CDR2 SFDVKD. The CDR3 DNA is TGTGCCACCAGCCTTGGCCCGGGAAGCTCCTACGAGCAGTACTTC. Residues: CATSLGPGSSYEQYF.

The CDR3 protein is CASSGAVHLPQHF. The CDR3 nucleotides are TGTGCCAGCAGTGGGGCAGTCCATCTGCCCCAGCATTTT. This rearrangement joins TRBV28 to TRBJ1-5, with a tentative D call TRBD1 (5 bases). CDR1 and CDR2 from the germline V gene are MDHEN and SYDVKM. V was trimmed by 5 bases and J by 9 bases, leaving 14 bases between them. This CDR3 comprises 13 residues.

This clone was counted only a few times. This chain connects TRBV19 to TRBJ1-2; D is uncertain. There are 13 residues in the CDR3. The ends were cut back, 3 bases at V and 2 bases at J, with 7 bases in the middle. CDR1 is LNHDA and CDR2 is SQIVND in the germline V gene (reference sequence). The CDR3 sequence is CASSIGENYGYTF. CDR3 DNA: TGTGCCAGTAGTATTGGGGAGAACTATGGCTACACCTTC.

The CDR3 spells CASSQGVGTDNEQFF. CDR3 sequence (DNA): TGCGCCAGCAGCCAAGGCGTCGGGACAGACAATGAGCAGTTCTTC. The chain employs TRBV4-1 and TRBJ2-1, with TRBD1 identical over 7 bases. CDR3 length: 15 amino acids. V shed 1 base and J 5 bases; nucleotides not matched to a gene: 5. Germline lookup yields CDR1 MGHRA and CDR2 YSYEKL.

The chain combines TRBV7-9 with TRBJ1-2, with no clear D. The CDR3 is 15 residues long. The V end lost 0 bases, the J end lost 4 bases, and 12 bases lay between the germline ends. Germline assignment: CDR1 SEHNR and CDR2 FQNEAQ (reference sequence). The CDR3 spells CASSLAVFGGYGYTF. CDR3 coding DNA: TGTGCCAGCAGCTTAGCGGTCTTCGGAGGCTATGGCTACACCTTC.

The chain joins TRBV27 to TRBJ2-7, with 9 bases matching TRBD1. Germline V gene data show CDR1 as MNHEY and CDR2 as SMNVEV (reference sequence). The CDR3 contains 15 residues. J was trimmed by 6 bases and V by 1 base; bases with no gene match: 7. CDR3 sequence (DNA): TGTGCCAGCAGTTTATTTGGGACAGGGTTTACCGAGCAGTACTTC. It translates to CASSLFGTGFTEQYF.

The genes are TRBV6-5 and TRBJ2-2; TRBD2 agrees at 14 bases. The V and J ends lost 6 bases and 3 bases, in that order; junction bases with no gene match: 0. The CDR3 has 15 residues. Germline lookup yields CDR1 MNHEY and CDR2 SVGAGI. CDR3: CASRGLAGDTGELFF. In nucleotides, the CDR3 is TGTGCCAGCAGGGGACTAGCGGGAGACACCGGGGAGCTGTTTTTT.

The rearrangement joins TRBV7-3 to TRBJ2-5, with D possibly TRBD2 on 6 matching bases. The CDR3 contains 17 residues. Germline CDR1 reads SGHTA; CDR2 reads FQGTGA. V was clipped by 3 bases and J by 4 bases, with 21 bases between them. The CDR3 loop is CASSLGPGGLGGETQYF. CDR3 in DNA: TGTGCCAGCAGCTTGGGCCCCGGGGGTCTCGGTGGAGAGACCCAGTACTTC.

The sample holds a few counts of this clone. The genes are TRBV3-1 (or the pseudogene TRBV3-2) and TRBJ1-2, with 7 positions matching TRBD1. The V gene's germline CDR1 is LGHDT and CDR2 YNNKEL (reference sequence). Trimming cost V 2 bases and J 2 bases; bases outside gene matches: 2. CDR3 length equals 14 residues. CDR3 nucleotides: TGTGCCAGCAGCCAAACAGGGGTGAACTATGGCTACACCTTC. Translating it yields CASSQTGVNYGYTF.

The V and J genes are TRBV7-3 and TRBJ2-2; D may be TRBD1 (6 bases). Trimming cost V 5 bases and J 3 bases, with 13 bases left between them. CDR3 length equals 15 residues. In germline, CDR1 is SGHTA, CDR2 FQGTGA. The CDR3 coding sequence is TGTGCCAGCAGCCCGGACAGTTCATACACCGGGGAGCTGTTTTTT. Translated: CASSPDSSYTGELFF.

CDR3 nucleotide sequence: TGTGCCAGCATCTCCAGGGGGTTTGGCTACACCTTC. Amino acids: CASISRGFGYTF. The rearrangement uses TRBV28 and TRBJ1-2; 7 bases are a match to TRBD1. Germline assignment: CDR1 MDHEN and CDR2 SYDVKM. This CDR3 region has 12 residues. The junction had 6 bases not matched to a gene; V was cut back by 7 bases and J by 7 bases.

The chain is built from TRBV5-1 and TRBJ2-7; 11 nucleotides line up with TRBD2. This CDR3 is 15 amino acids long. J gave up 0 bases and V 4 bases, and 3 bases lay outside the gene matches. CDR1 SGHRS and CDR2 YFSETQ come from the germline V gene. DNA for the CDR3: TGCGCCAGCAGCCGACTAGCGGGAAGCTCCTACGAGCAGTACTTC. This encodes CASSRLAGSSYEQYF.

V is TRBV11-2 and J is TRBJ2-3; 8 nucleotides align to TRBD2. V dropped 5 bases and J dropped 5; count of bases not matched to a gene: 9. The V gene's germline CDR1 is SGHAT and CDR2 FQNNGV. CDR3 length: 15 amino acids. CDR3 residues: CASSTRSGSGDTQYF. The CDR3 DNA reads TGTGCCAGCAGCACAAGGAGCGGGAGCGGAGATACGCAGTATTTT.

The chain has TRBV28 and TRBJ1-1; 7 bases match TRBD1. The CDR3 sequence is 17 residues long. The germline gives CDR1 MDHEN, CDR2 SYDVKM. V gave up 0 bases and J gave up 5 bases; unmatched junction bases: 12. This CDR3 reads CASSLWRGDSAGTEAFF. DNA of the CDR3: TGTGCCAGCAGTTTATGGAGGGGGGACAGCGCCGGTACTGAAGCTTTCTTT.

The rearrangement uses TRBV9 and TRBJ2-6; 10 bases map to TRBD1. V lost 4 bases, J lost 0 bases, and 4 bases stayed unmatched. This CDR3 contains 17 residues. Germline V lookup: CDR1 SGDLS, CDR2 YYNGEE. The CDR3, as DNA: TGTGCCAGCAGCCCGGGGACAGGGGACTCTGGGGCCAACGTCCTGACTTTC. Translation gives CASSPGTGDSGANVLTF.

Written as DNA, the CDR3 is TGTGCCAGCAGTTCGGGACAGCCGAGCACCGGGGAGCTGTTTTTT. Its translation: CASSSGQPSTGELFF. This chain connects TRBV6-5 to TRBJ2-2, with 7 bases aligning to TRBD1. CDR1 and CDR2 (germline): MNHEY, SVGAGI. The CDR3 is made up of 15 amino acids. Trimming at V came to 4 bases and at J to 4 bases, leaving 6 bases not matched to a gene.

The rearrangement links TRBV11-3 to TRBJ2-1; TRBD2 matches 8 bases. Losses at the gene ends were 1 base for V and 3 bases for J; bases not matched to a gene: 2. Germline CDR1 SGHNT, CDR2 YENEEA. This CDR3 contains 15 residues. CDR3 coding DNA: TGTGCCAGCAGCTTAGTGGCGGGGGGCTACAATGAGCAGTTCTTC. This gives the protein CASSLVAGGYNEQFF.

The V call is TRBV5-1, the J call TRBJ1-4; 9 positions agree with TRBD1. V was pared by 0 bases and J by 8 bases, with 5 bases of the junction left unmatched. Germline V gives CDR1 SGHRS, CDR2 YFSETQ. This CDR3 has 15 residues. The CDR3 DNA reads as TGCGCCAGCAGCTTGGCGGGACAGGGAGGGGAAAAACTGTTTTTT. Protein sequence: CASSLAGQGGEKLFF.

CDR3 amino acids: CASSLEQGNQPQHF. Written as DNA, the CDR3 is TGCGCCAGCAGCTTGGAACAGGGTAATCAGCCCCAGCATTTT. This chain links TRBV5-1 with TRBJ1-5; TRBD1 might be the D (6 bases). The CDR3 is 14 residues long. Germline V lookup: CDR1 SGHRS, CDR2 YFSETQ. V lost 0 bases to trimming and J lost 4 bases, with 8 bases between them.

The CDR3 nucleotides are TGCAGCGTGGAGAATAACTATGGCTACACCTTC. It is translated as CSVENNYGYTF. The chain combines TRBV29-1 with TRBJ1-2; D uncertain. V was pared by 6 bases and J by 1 base, with 6 bases between. This CDR3 contains 11 residues. Germline CDR1 is SQVTM and CDR2 is ANQGSEA.

The rearrangement links TRBV4-2 to TRBJ2-1; no firm D call. The CDR3 is made up of 14 amino acids. With 4 bases removed from V and 7 bases from J, the gap between germline ends came to 14 bases. Germline CDR1 and CDR2: LGHNA and YNFKEQ. This CDR3 reads CASSPNWPINEQFF. The DNA of the CDR3 is TGTGCCAGCAGCCCAAATTGGCCCATTAATGAGCAGTTCTTC.

The V call is TRBV24-1, the J call TRBJ2-3, with D possibly matching TRBD2 (5 bases). Germline CDR1 reads KGHDR; CDR2 reads SFDVKD. The CDR3 runs to 14 residues. Trimming stripped 7 bases from V and 6 bases from J, with 16 bases between. In DNA, the CDR3 is TGTGCCACCAGCGCGGGTGTGGTGCGCGATACGCAGTATTTT. It specifies CATSAGVVRDTQYF.

This clone occurred once. The V call is TRBV7-2, the J call TRBJ1-6; 9 bases match TRBD1. The CDR3 totals 16 residues. V was pared by 5 bases and J by 10 bases, with 12 bases of the junction left unmatched. The germline CDR1 and CDR2 sequences are SGHTA and FQGNSA. For the CDR3, the DNA is TGTGCCAGCAGCCACGGGACAGGGCGAGTGGGCTCACCCCTCCACTTT. This encodes CASSHGTGRVGSPLHF.

A few counts support this clone. In DNA form, the CDR3 reads TGTGCCAGCAGCGCCGGGGTTTCTTATGGCTACACCTTC. Residues: CASSAGVSYGYTF. The chain links TRBV9 to TRBJ1-2; D not certain. The CDR3 has 13 amino acids. V was clipped by 3 bases and J by 5 bases, with 11 bases between them. CDR1 is SGDLS, CDR2 YYNGEE, per germline.

V is TRBV25-1 and J is TRBJ1-5, with 9 bases matching TRBD1. Trimming took 5 bases from V and 9 from J; bases not matched to a gene: 8. The CDR3 extends over 14 amino acids. Germline V CDR1 and CDR2: MGHDK, SYGVNS. DNA for the CDR3: TGTGCCAGCAGTAAGGGACAGGGCTTCGGGCCCCAGCATTTT. This encodes CASSKGQGFGPQHF.

This sequence joins TRBV29-1 and TRBJ2-1; TRBD1 aligns across 10 bases. Germline loops: CDR1 SQVTM, CDR2 ANQGSEA. The CDR3 extends over 13 amino acids. Unmatched junction bases numbered 5, after V lost 7 bases and J lost 5 bases. The chain's CDR3 is CSGGQGNDNEQFF. CDR3 bases: TGCAGCGGGGGACAGGGGAATGACAATGAGCAGTTCTTC.